This T cell receptor beta chain was identified in a study of graft-versus-host responses after intestinal transplantation. Points from the study as a whole: Where graft-donor T cell macrochimerism was present, patients had high graft-versus-host to host-versus-graft clonal ratios in allografts.

V lost 2 bases to trimming and J lost 7 bases, with 14 bases between them. From germline, CDR1 is MGHRA and CDR2 YSYEKL. The CDR3 runs 14 residues. Profiling relied on immunoSEQ multiplex PCR, and the TCRdb table lists in-frame clones only, not all of them. The top ten hold about 3.7% of the sample, which has 15,000 to 20,000 clones, 38% seen once. There were 200,000 CFSE-labeled responder cells plated together with 200,000 irradiated, violet-dye-labeled stimulator cells. This clone is labeled large. This chain links TRBV4-1 with TRBJ1-1; no reliable D call. The receptor was isolated from a human patient who received an intestinal transplant. Source: alloreactive CD8+ T cells from a mixed lymphocyte reaction culture, taken before intestinal transplant. Subset denoted: CFSE-low proliferating T cells sorted from roughly six-day pre-transplant mixed lymphocyte reaction (GvH or HvG direction). The CDR3 spells CASSQTPKTYEAFF. In nucleotides, the CDR3 is TGCGCCAGCAGCCAAACCCCGAAGACTTATGAAGCTTTCTTT.